Below are 20 T cell receptor beta chains sequenced from a single sample in a study of blood T cell repertoires in COVID-19 (TCRdb year 2020). The method behind the library was the immunoSEQ multiplex PCR assay. The source is immuneACCESS, and TCRdb retained only in-frame sequences with V and J called. Part of the clones is not carried over; for the studies checked, unresolved V genes explain less than half of this, and the remainder is unexplained. The sample table shows about 400,000 clones, and roughly 86% are seen once. Of the sample, around 1.9% falls within the top ten clones. The sequenced material came from PBMCs or T cells enriched from blood (not recorded which). These receptors were obtained from a woman aged 40-49 years with acute COVID-19.

This chain uses TRBV4-1 with TRBJ2-1; 9 bases fit TRBD1. Germline V gives CDR1 MGHRA, CDR2 YSYEKL. CDR3 size: 15 residues. V dropped 4 bases and J dropped 6; count of bases not matched to a gene: 7. The CDR3 DNA reads TGCGCCAGCAGCCCCCCGGGGACAGGGCGCAATGAGCAGTTCTTC. It codes for CASSPPGTGRNEQFF.

The chain employs TRBV18 and TRBJ2-1, with no clear D. Germline CDR1 is KGHSH and CDR2 is LQKENI. V shed 6 bases and J shed 7 bases, with 7 bases lying between them. The CDR3 is 11 amino acids. The CDR3 sequence is CASSTKNEQFF. CDR3 coding DNA: TGTGCCAGCTCGACAAAGAATGAGCAGTTCTTC.

This chain joins TRBV6-5 and TRBJ1-6; tentatively, D is TRBD1 (6 bases). Germline CDR1 is MNHEY and CDR2 is SVGAGI. V was trimmed by 9 bases and J by 19 bases, leaving 10 bases between them. CDR3 length: 8 residues. DNA of the CDR3: TGTGCCAGACCTACAGGGCACTTT. Protein: CARPTGHF.

This clone showed up just a few times. This chain connects TRBV7-6 to TRBJ2-3; 7 nucleotides align to TRBD1. Germline loops: CDR1 SGHVS, CDR2 FNYEAQ. J gave up 2 bases and V 4 bases, and 6 bases lay outside the gene matches. This CDR3 has 15 residues. CDR3 bases: TGTGCCAGCAGCTCAGGGACAGCCCCCACAGATACGCAGTATTTT. Translation: CASSSGTAPTDTQYF.

This clone was picked up one time. V and J are TRBV10-3 and TRBJ2-7; a possible D gene is TRBD2 (6 bases). The germline V gene encodes CDR1 ENHRY and CDR2 SYGVKD. The CDR3 is 15 amino acids. Between the trimmed V and J ends, which lost 6 bases and 5 bases, there was a span of 20 bases. CDR3: CAIRERSGSGDEQYF. Here the CDR3 DNA reads TGTGCCATCAGAGAGCGAAGCGGCTCGGGGGACGAGCAGTACTTC.

The chain couples TRBV11-3 to TRBJ2-2; 8 nucleotides align to TRBD2. In germline, CDR1 is SGHNT, CDR2 YENEEA. The V and J ends lost 4 bases and 8 bases, in that order; junction bases with no gene match: 15. The CDR3 sequence is 17 residues long. CDR3 DNA: TGTGCCAGCAGCTACACCGGACTAGCCAGATCTGGAGGGGAGCTGTTTTTT. Encoded protein: CASSYTGLARSGGELFF.

The V and J genes are TRBV2 and TRBJ2-3; D gene uncertain. The CDR3 has 11 residues. Germline V gives CDR1 SNHLY, CDR2 FYNNEI. Trimming shortened V by 2 bases and J by 9 bases, and 6 bases separated the two germline ends. This CDR3 is CASSERVTQYF. As DNA, the CDR3 is TGTGCCAGCAGTGAAAGAGTCACGCAGTATTTT.

This CDR3 is CASSEGATPTNEKLFF. As DNA, the CDR3 is TGTGCCAGCAGTGAGGGAGCGACACCAACTAATGAAAAACTGTTTTTT. The rearrangement joins TRBV2 to TRBJ1-4; no reliable D call. Germline CDR1 SNHLY, CDR2 FYNNEI. This CDR3 comprises 16 residues. V was shortened by 3 bases and J by 0 bases, with 11 bases between the two germline ends.

The V call is TRBV19, the J call TRBJ2-7; 8 bases line up with TRBD2. This CDR3 contains 15 residues. CDR1 and CDR2 from the germline V gene are LNHDA and SQIVND (reference sequence). The ends lost 5 bases at V and 1 base at J; junction bases unmatched: 7. The CDR3 loop reads CASSLSGGQSYEQYF. In nucleotides, the CDR3 is TGTGCCAGTAGTCTCAGCGGGGGCCAATCCTACGAGCAGTACTTC.

The genes are TRBV27 and TRBJ2-7, with 7 bases aligning to TRBD1. Germline V gene data show CDR1 as MNHEY and CDR2 as SMNVEV (reference sequence). V gave up 6 bases and J gave up 3 bases; unmatched junction bases: 14. The CDR3 consists of 16 residues. CDR3 residues: CASSSFLRDRFYEQYF. CDR3 in DNA: TGTGCCAGCAGCTCATTTCTCCGGGACAGATTCTACGAGCAGTACTTC.

The chain uses TRBV5-1 and TRBJ1-5; 7 positions match TRBD1. The CDR3 is made up of 15 amino acids. J gave up 0 bases and V 4 bases, and 4 bases lay outside the gene matches. Germline CDR1 is SGHRS and CDR2 is YFSETQ. For the CDR3, the DNA is TGCGCCAGCAGCCCGACAGGGAATAGCAATCAGCCCCAGCATTTT. Translating it yields CASSPTGNSNQPQHF.

V and J are TRBV5-4 and TRBJ2-1; 8 bases are shared with TRBD2. CDR1 and CDR2 (germline): SGHNT, YYREEE (reference sequence). This CDR3 is built from 15 residues. The J segment lost 4 bases and the V segment lost 4 bases, leaving 7 bases of the junction unmatched. CDR3 residues: CASSRAGVSYNEQFF. The DNA of the CDR3 is TGTGCCAGCAGCAGAGCGGGGGTTTCTTACAATGAGCAGTTCTTC.

The rearrangement links TRBV11-2 to TRBJ2-5; D gene unclear. This CDR3 is 13 amino acids long. Trimming removed 0 bases at V and 2 bases at J, with 4 bases between. Germline V gene sequence: CDR1 SGHAT, CDR2 FQNNGV. This CDR3 is CASSLELQETQYF. The CDR3 DNA sequence: TGTGCCAGCAGCTTAGAGTTACAAGAGACCCAGTACTTC.

This chain connects TRBV12-3 or TRBV12-4 to TRBJ1-1, with TRBD1 matching over 7 bases. CDR3 length equals 13 residues. V was pared by 1 base and J by 11 bases, with 7 bases of the junction left unmatched. The CDR3 spells CASSLVFPGGAFF. CDR3 coding DNA: TGTGCCAGCAGTTTAGTTTTTCCAGGGGGTGCTTTCTTT.

V gene TRBV3-1 (or the pseudogene TRBV3-2) combines with J gene TRBJ1-2; possible D gene TRBD1, 6 bases. Germline assignment: CDR1 LGHDT and CDR2 YNNKEL (reference sequence). CDR3 length: 15 residues. V was pared by 3 bases and J by 0 bases, with 11 bases between. CDR3 loop: CASSQGTIPNYGYTF. CDR3 nucleotides: TGTGCCAGCAGCCAGGGGACAATTCCTAACTATGGCTACACCTTC.

The chain is built from TRBV15 and TRBJ2-2, with TRBD2 matching over 8 bases. After removal of 1 base from V and 4 bases from J, the junction contained 8 bases not matched to a gene. This CDR3 is 17 amino acids long. CDR1 is LNHNV and CDR2 is YYDKDF in the germline V gene (reference sequence). CDR3 sequence: CATSRGRGARSTGELFF. CDR3 sequence (DNA): TGTGCCACCAGCAGAGGGCGGGGGGCGAGGAGCACCGGGGAGCTGTTTTTT.

This chain uses TRBV11-2 with TRBJ1-2; D is possibly TRBD1 (6 bases). Looked up from germline, CDR1 is SGHAT and CDR2 is FQNNGV. The CDR3 contains 16 residues. V was trimmed by 1 base and J by 3 bases, leaving 15 bases between them. The CDR3 is CASSLVVGAGDYGYTF. In DNA form, the CDR3 reads TGTGCCAGCAGCTTAGTTGTGGGGGCAGGGGACTATGGCTACACCTTC.

The gene calls are TRBV5-1 and TRBJ2-3, with 10 positions matching TRBD2. The CDR3 totals 16 residues. The ends lost 4 bases at V and 2 bases at J; junction bases unmatched: 7. Germline V gene lookup returns CDR1 SGHRS and CDR2 YFSETQ. The CDR3 DNA sequence: TGCGCCAGCAGCCTACGGACTAGCGGAGACACAGATACGCAGTATTTT. This encodes CASSLRTSGDTDTQYF.

The J gene is TRBJ2-7, the V gene TRBV6-6; the D gene is possibly TRBD1 (5 bases). Germline-derived CDR1 and CDR2 are MNHNY and SVGAGI (reference sequence). V dropped 3 bases and J dropped 7 bases, with 13 bases sitting between them. CDR3 length: 13 residues. The CDR3 region is CASSYRGSEEQYF. CDR3 sequence (DNA): TGTGCCAGCAGTTATAGGGGTTCTGAAGAGCAGTACTTC.

The genes are TRBV5-1 and TRBJ1-2, with TRBD1 identical over 7 bases. This CDR3 contains 16 residues. Per the germline V gene, CDR1 is SGHRS and CDR2 is YFSETQ. The J segment lost 4 bases and the V segment lost 4 bases, leaving 13 bases of the junction unmatched. CDR3 sequence: CASSRIHQTGPYGYTF. The DNA of the CDR3 is TGCGCCAGCAGCCGAATTCACCAGACAGGGCCCTATGGCTACACCTTC.